The 16 T cell receptor beta chains below all came from one sample that was sequenced in a study of shared clonotypes between healthy human individuals. Sequencing used immunoSEQ multiplex PCR; TCRdb keeps in-frame clones, though not all of them. The repertoire consists of about 2.2 million clones, with about 92% occurring once and the leading ten covering under 2%. The naive CD8 fraction comprised CD45RO-negative cells positively selected for CCR7 and excluded terminally differentiated effector memory CD45RA+ cells. Sequencing used naive CD8+ T cells from PBMCs. These receptors were collected from a man between 18 and 35 years old in good health. Some clones in this sample may be carry-over from other donors' samples.

The chain couples TRBV7-9 to TRBJ1-1; no reliable D call. The CDR3 has 15 amino acids. V lost 3 bases and J lost 1, with 12 bases in between. The germline V gene has CDR1 SEHNR and CDR2 FQNEAQ (reference sequence). In nucleotides, the CDR3 is TGTGCCAGCAGCTTGTCTCCGGCAGCGAACACTGAAGCTTTCTTT. Amino acids: CASSLSPAANTEAFF.

The chain employs TRBV5-5 and TRBJ1-1, with 7 bases identical to TRBD1. J gave up 7 bases and V 0 bases, and 9 bases lay outside the gene matches. CDR1 is SGHKS and CDR2 is YYEKEE in the germline V gene (reference sequence). CDR3 size: 15 residues. The DNA of the CDR3 is TGTGCCAGCAGCTTGGGACAGGGAATAGTAGGTGAAGCTTTCTTT. It yields the protein CASSLGQGIVGEAFF.

In DNA, the CDR3 is TGTGCCAGCAGCCCCAAAGGAGGGGAGCTGTTTTTT. This encodes CASSPKGGELFF. The rearrangement uses TRBV9 and TRBJ2-2; D gene uncertain. Germline CDR1 is SGDLS and CDR2 is YYNGEE. This CDR3 region has 12 residues. The ends were cut back, 4 bases at V and 8 bases at J, with 9 bases in the middle.

The CDR3, as DNA: TGTGCCAGCAGCCAAGAAATCTCGTGGGGGACACCTTCCTACGAGCAGTACTTC. Translating it yields CASSQEISWGTPSYEQYF. V gene TRBV4-2 combines with J gene TRBJ2-7, with a possible D match to TRBD1 (6 bases). V lost 0 bases and J lost 1, with 19 bases in between. Germline CDR1 reads LGHNA; CDR2 reads YNFKEQ. CDR3 length: 18 residues.

The genes are TRBV19 and TRBJ1-5; D is unresolved. Germline V gene lookup returns CDR1 LNHDA and CDR2 SQIVND (reference sequence). The germline V and J ends were trimmed by 5 bases and 6 bases, with 11 bases remaining between them. The CDR3 has 13 amino acids. The CDR3 loop is CASSVKWGQPQHF. DNA for the CDR3: TGTGCCAGTAGTGTGAAATGGGGTCAGCCCCAGCATTTT.

This chain links TRBV7-9 with TRBJ2-3; a weak D match, TRBD2 (6 bases). This CDR3 is built from 15 residues. The V end lost 1 base, the J end lost 5 bases, and 13 bases lay between the germline ends. Germline V lookup: CDR1 SEHNR, CDR2 FQNEAQ (reference sequence). CDR3 sequence reads: CASSLEWREVDTQYF. The CDR3 bases are TGTGCCAGCAGCTTAGAATGGCGGGAAGTAGATACGCAGTATTTT.

CDR3 DNA sequence: TGCAGCGTAAGTGGGCCCACGAACACCGGGGAGCTGTTTTTT. Its protein is CSVSGPTNTGELFF. The chain uses TRBV29-1 and TRBJ2-2; no clear D gene. The germline V gene has CDR1 SQVTM and CDR2 ANQGSEA. CDR3 length: 14 residues. Trimming removed 6 bases from V and 0 bases from J, with 11 bases in between.

This chain joins TRBV6-1 and TRBJ1-5, with D unclear. Trimming removed 6 bases from V and 0 bases from J, with 9 bases in between. The V gene's germline CDR1 is MNHNS and CDR2 SASEGT. This CDR3 is built from 14 residues. The CDR3 sequence is CASRIRFSNQPQHF. DNA for the CDR3: TGTGCCAGCAGGATCAGGTTTAGCAATCAGCCCCAGCATTTT.

This clone came up once. The chain links TRBV6-1 to TRBJ2-7, with 11 bases fitting TRBD2. Germline values: CDR1 MNHNS, CDR2 SASEGT. J lost 5 bases, V lost 8 bases, and 8 bases had no gene match. The CDR3 extends over 14 amino acids. The CDR3 region has the DNA TGTGCCAGCGCCCCCGGGACTAGCGGCGACGAGCAGTACTTC. Protein product: CASAPGTSGDEQYF.

This chain links TRBV11-2 with TRBJ2-1; 9 positions agree with TRBD1. Germline V gene lookup returns CDR1 SGHAT and CDR2 FQNNGV. CDR3 size: 15 residues. V lost 4 bases to trimming and J lost 8 bases; unmatched junction nucleotides: 9. As DNA, the CDR3 is TGTGCCAGCAGCTCAGGGACAGGGAAGTGGGATGAGCAGTTCTTC. Amino acid sequence: CASSSGTGKWDEQFF. The complete variable domain, with remaining parts taken from reference TRBV11-2 and TRBJ2-1, reads EAGVAQSPRYKIIEKRQSVAFWCNPISGHATLYWYQQILGQGPKLLIQFQNNGVVDDSQLPKDRFSAERLKGVDSTLKIQPAKLEDSAVYLCASSSGTGKWDEQFFGPGTRLTVL.

The chain links TRBV15 to TRBJ2-1, with D tentatively TRBD2 (6 bases). Looked up from germline, CDR1 is LNHNV and CDR2 is YYDKDF (reference sequence). The ends were cut back, 2 bases at V and 5 bases at J, with 10 bases in the middle. CDR3 length: 14 amino acids. CDR3 loop: CATSRKTSDNEQFF. CDR3 in DNA: TGTGCCACCAGCAGAAAGACTAGTGACAATGAGCAGTTCTTC.

This chain joins TRBV28 and TRBJ2-2; 13 bases fit TRBD2. After removal of 2 bases from V and 1 base from J, the junction contained 4 bases not matched to a gene. Germline V CDR1 and CDR2: MDHEN, SYDVKM. The CDR3 totals 18 residues. The CDR3, as DNA: TGTGCCAGCAGTTTACTACTAGCGGGAGGGCAGAACACCGGGGAGCTGTTTTTT. Protein: CASSLLLAGGQNTGELFF.

The gene calls are TRBV11-2 and TRBJ2-5, with D unresolved. In germline, CDR1 is SGHAT, CDR2 FQNNGV. The CDR3 sequence is 16 residues long. Trimming cost V 0 bases and J 5 bases, with 16 bases left between them. The CDR3 reads CASSLEFGGSGETQYF. For the CDR3, the DNA is TGTGCCAGCAGCTTAGAATTCGGTGGATCTGGGGAGACCCAGTACTTC.

The genes are TRBV5-4 and TRBJ2-3; D is possibly TRBD1 or TRBD2 (6 bases each). CDR1 is SGHNT and CDR2 is YYREEE in the germline V gene (reference sequence). The V end was cut by 1 base, the J end by 5 bases, with 14 bases between. The CDR3 loop spans 15 amino acids. This CDR3 reads CASSLRPGAGDTQYF. The DNA of the CDR3 is TGTGCCAGCAGCTTGCGCCCGGGGGCTGGAGATACGCAGTATTTT.

A note on this clone: This sample also contains other DNA sequences that code for the same CDR3. The chain carries TRBV12-5 and TRBJ1-2; tentatively, D is TRBD1 (5 bases). There are 11 residues in the CDR3. The germline V gene encodes CDR1 LGHNT and CDR2 FRNRAP. Trimming shortened V by 6 bases and J by 5 bases, and 7 bases separated the two germline ends. CDR3 bases: TGTGCTAGTGGAGGGGTTTATGGCTACACCTTC. Its protein is CASGGVYGYTF.

This clone was seen just once. The CDR3 is CASLDTGELFF. The DNA for the CDR3 is TGTGCCTCGTTGGACACCGGGGAGCTGTTTTTT. The gene calls are TRBV7-6 and TRBJ2-2; no definite D call. This CDR3 has 11 amino acids. Germline loops: CDR1 SGHVS, CDR2 FNYEAQ. Trimming stripped 11 bases from V and 3 bases from J, with 7 bases between.